The T cell receptor (beta chain) described here comes from a study of beta chain features in type 1 diabetes. The entirety of the isolated RNA underwent reverse transcription, so expressed TCRB transcripts were sequenced. Produced via immunoSEQ multiplex PCR; TCRdb's table is partial and in-frame only. The data hold about 150,000 clones, with 8.1% observed a single time. This clone was observed a handful of times. The sequenced sample consisted of central memory CD4+ T cells from blood. The receptor was isolated from a man younger than 35 in good health.

CDR3 sequence reads: CASSGDRFYEQYF. CDR3 DNA sequence: TGTGCCAGCAGCGGGGACAGGTTCTACGAGCAGTACTTC. J is TRBJ2-7 and V is TRBV7-2, with TRBD1 identical over 8 bases. J lost 3 bases, V lost 5 bases, and 3 bases had no gene match. The germline V gene encodes CDR1 SGHTA and CDR2 FQGNSA. CDR3 length equals 13 residues. Full variable domain (missing parts from reference TRBV7-2 and TRBJ2-7): GAGVSQSPSNKVTEKGKDVELRCDPISGHTALYWYRQSLGQGLEFLIYFQGNSAPDKSGLPSDRFSAERTGGSVSTLTIQRTQQEDSAVYLCASSGDRFYEQYFGPGTRLTVT.